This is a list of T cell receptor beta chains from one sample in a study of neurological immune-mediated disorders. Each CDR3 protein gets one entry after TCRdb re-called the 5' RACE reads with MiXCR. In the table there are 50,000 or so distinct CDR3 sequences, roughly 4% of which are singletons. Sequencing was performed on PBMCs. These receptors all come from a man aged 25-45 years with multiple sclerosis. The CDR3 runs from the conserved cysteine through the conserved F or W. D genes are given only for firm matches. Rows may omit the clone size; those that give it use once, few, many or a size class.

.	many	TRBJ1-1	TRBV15	TGTGCCACCAGCACAGAAGACAGCGTGAACACTGAAGCTTTCTTT	CATSTEDSVNTEAFF
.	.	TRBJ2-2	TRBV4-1	TGCGCCAGCAGCCACCCCGTCGGGACACATAACACCGGGGAGCTGTTTTTT	CASSHPVGTHNTGELFF
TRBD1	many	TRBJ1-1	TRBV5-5	TGTGCCAGCAGCCCGGACAGGGTTAAGACTGAAGCTTTCTTT	CASSPDRVKTEAFF
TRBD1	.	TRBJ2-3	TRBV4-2	TGTGCCAGCAGGGGACAGGGGGCTATCACAGATACGCAGTATTTT	CASRGQGAITDTQYF
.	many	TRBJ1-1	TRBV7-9	TGTGCCAGCAGCTTAGTTTGGGGCAGGAAAGACACTGAAGCTTTCTTT	CASSLVWGRKDTEAFF
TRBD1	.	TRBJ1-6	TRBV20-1	TGCAGTGCTAGACAAACAGGGGGCGAAAGTTCACCCCTCAACTTT	CSARQTGGESSPLNF
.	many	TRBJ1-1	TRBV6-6	TGTGCCAGCAGTGACCAAGCAACCGGGAACACTGAAGCTTTCTTT	CASSDQATGNTEAFF
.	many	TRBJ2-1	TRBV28	TGTGCCAGCACCGCAACCTCCTACAATGAGCAGTTCTTC	CASTATSYNEQFF
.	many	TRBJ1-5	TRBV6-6	TGTGCCAGCAGTTACTCGAGAAGGGGAGGAAGCAATCAGCCCCAGCATTTT	CASSYSRRGGSNQPQHF
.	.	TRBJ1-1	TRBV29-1	TGCAGCGTAGTGGGACCCCCGAACACTGAAGCTTTCTTT	CSVVGPPNTEAFF
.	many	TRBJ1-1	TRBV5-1	TGCGCCAGCAGCCCGTACAGGGTGAACACTGAAGCTTTCTTT	CASSPYRVNTEAFF
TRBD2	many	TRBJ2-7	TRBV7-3	TGTGCCAGCAGCCTCTGGACTAGCGGGTCCTACGAGCAGTACTTC	CASSLWTSGSYEQYF
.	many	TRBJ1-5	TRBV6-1	TGTGCCAGCAGTGCCCTCTCGACAGGTAGCAATCAGCCCCAGCATTTT	CASSALSTGSNQPQHF
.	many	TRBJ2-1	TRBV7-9	TGTGCCAGCAAGGACCAGAGCTCCTACAATGAGCAGTTCTTC	CASKDQSSYNEQFF
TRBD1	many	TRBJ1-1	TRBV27	TGTGCCAGCAGTCCCTTGACAGGGATGAACACTGAAGCTTTCTTT	CASSPLTGMNTEAFF
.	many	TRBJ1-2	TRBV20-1	TGCAGTGCTAGCTACGGCTACACCTTC	CSASYGYTF
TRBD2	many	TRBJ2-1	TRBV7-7	TGTGCTAGCAGCCTTGGACTAGCGCCTTACAATGAGCAGTTCTTC	CASSLGLAPYNEQFF
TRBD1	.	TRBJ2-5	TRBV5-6	TGTGCCAGCAGCAAAACAGGGGCCCGGGAGACCCAGTACTTC	CASSKTGARETQYF
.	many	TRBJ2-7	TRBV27	TGTGCCAGCAGCTGGACGGAGAGCTCCTACGAGCAGTACTTC	CASSWTESSYEQYF
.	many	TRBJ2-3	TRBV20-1	TGCAGTGCCGTTCGCGCGGATACGCAGTATTTT	CSAVRADTQYF
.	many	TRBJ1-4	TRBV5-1	TGCGCCAGCAGCTTCAGGGCTGGTGAAAAACTGTTTTTT	CASSFRAGEKLFF
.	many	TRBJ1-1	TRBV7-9	TGTGCCAGCAGCTTAGAAAGTTTCGCGAACACTGAAGCTTTCTTT	CASSLESFANTEAFF
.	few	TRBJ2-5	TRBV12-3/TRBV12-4	TGTGCCAGCAGTTTTAACGAGGGAGAGACCCAGTACTTC	CASSFNEGETQYF
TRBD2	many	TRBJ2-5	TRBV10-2	TGCGCCAGCAGTAGAGCGGGACGCGGAGAGACCCAGTACTTC	CASSRAGRGETQYF
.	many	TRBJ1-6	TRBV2	TGTGCCAGCAATTTGAGACGGTCTTCACCCCTCAACTTT	CASNLRRSSPLNF
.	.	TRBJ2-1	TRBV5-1	TGCGCCAGCAGCTTGGATCTAATTTTATGGGAGCAGTTCTTC	CASSLDLILWEQFF
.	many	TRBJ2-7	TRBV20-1	TGCAGTGCTAAAGGGGAGGCCTACGAGCAGTACTTC	CSAKGEAYEQYF
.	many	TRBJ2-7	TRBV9	TGTGCCAGCAGCCCCTCGCAGCCCTCCTACGAGCAGTACTTC	CASSPSQPSYEQYF
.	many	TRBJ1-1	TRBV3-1	TGTGCCAGCAGCCAGACAGGCACTGAAGCTTTCTTT	CASSQTGTEAFF
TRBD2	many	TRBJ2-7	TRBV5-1	TGCGCCAGCAGCGTCTTTCCCGGGACTAGGTACGAGCAGTACTTC	CASSVFPGTRYEQYF
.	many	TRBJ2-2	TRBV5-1	TGCGCCAGCAGCTTGGCAAGGATCGCCGGGGAGCTGTTTTTT	CASSLARIAGELFF
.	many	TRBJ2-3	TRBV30	TGTGCCTGGGAATCTGGCGCAGATACGCAGTATTTT	CAWESGADTQYF
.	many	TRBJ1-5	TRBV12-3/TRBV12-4	TGTGCCAGCAGCCCCACTGGATCCACTGTTCAGCCCCAGCATTTT	CASSPTGSTVQPQHF
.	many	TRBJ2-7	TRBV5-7	TGTGCCAGCTTAAGCGCCGGGGAAGAGGTCCCCTACGAGCAGTACTTC	CASLSAGEEVPYEQYF
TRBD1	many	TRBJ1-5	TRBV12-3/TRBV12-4	TGTGCCAGCAGACCAGGGGGCCTACAGCCCCAGCATTTT	CASRPGGLQPQHF
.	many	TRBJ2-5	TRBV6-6	TGTGCCAGCAGTTATGCGGGGACCCAAGAGACCCAGTACTTC	CASSYAGTQETQYF
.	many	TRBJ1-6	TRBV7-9	TGTGCCAGCAGCTTGGGGGATAATTCACCCCTCCACTTT	CASSLGDNSPLHF
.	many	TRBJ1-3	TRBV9	TGTGCCAGCAGCGCCCTCGGAGAGGCACCTCGGAGAAACACCATATATTTT	CASSALGEAPRRNTIYF
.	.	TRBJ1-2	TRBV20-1	TGCAGTGCTAAGCAACCAGAGGGCTGGGGCTACACCTTC	CSAKQPEGWGYTF
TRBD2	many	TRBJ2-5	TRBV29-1	TGCAGCGTCGCTCTTGCGGGGGGGTGGGAGACCCAGTACTTC	CSVALAGGWETQYF
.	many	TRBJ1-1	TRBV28	TGTGCCAGCAGTTTCACAATGGGGAACAGGGACTTCTTGAACACTGAAGCTTTCTTT	CASSFTMGNRDFLNTEAFF
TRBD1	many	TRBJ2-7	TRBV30	TGTGCCTGGACGGGACAGGGGGCCTACGAGCAGTACTTC	CAWTGQGAYEQYF
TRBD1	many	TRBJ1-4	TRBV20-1	TGCAGTGCCCTACAGGGGGCGGTTGAAAAACTGTTTTTT	CSALQGAVEKLFF
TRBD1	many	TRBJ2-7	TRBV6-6	TGTGCCAGCAGTTACCCCCGACAGGGGCCTACCTACGAGCAGTACTTC	CASSYPRQGPTYEQYF
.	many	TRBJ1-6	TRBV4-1	TGCGCCAGCAGCCAAAATTCACCCCTCCACTTT	CASSQNSPLHF
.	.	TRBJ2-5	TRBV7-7	TGTGCTAGCAGCTTACTACCCTCCACCACCAAAGAGACCCAGTACTTC	CASSLLPSTTKETQYF
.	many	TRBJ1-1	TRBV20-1	TGCAGTGCTAGAGCCCGGGCGGTAACAGGGTCAGACACTGAAGCTTTCTTT	CSARARAVTGSDTEAFF
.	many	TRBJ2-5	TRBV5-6	TGTGCCAGCAGCTGGGCCGAAGAGACCCAGTACTTC	CASSWAEETQYF
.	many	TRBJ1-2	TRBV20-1	TGCAGTGCTAGAGCCCCCGGGGGCTACACCTTC	CSARAPGGYTF
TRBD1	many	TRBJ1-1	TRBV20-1	TGCAGTGAGAGGGACAGGGGGAACACTGAAGCTTTCTTT	CSERDRGNTEAFF
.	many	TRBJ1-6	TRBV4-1	TGCGCCAGCAGCCAAGATTTCAGGTCACCCCTCCACTTT	CASSQDFRSPLHF
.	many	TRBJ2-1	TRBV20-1	TGCAGTGCTAGTTCCGGGCGGGTCTCCTACAATGAGCAGTTCTTC	CSASSGRVSYNEQFF
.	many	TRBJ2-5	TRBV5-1	TGCGCCAGCAGCGGTGGGACAACGGGACTGACGACCCAGTACTTC	CASSGGTTGLTTQYF
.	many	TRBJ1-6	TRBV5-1	TGCGCCAGCAAATCGGAGCAGAATAATAATTCACCCCTCAACTTT	CASKSEQNNNSPLNF
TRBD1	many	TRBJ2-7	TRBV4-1	TGCGCCAGCAGCCCCAGTGGGGACAGATACTACGAGCAGTACTTC	CASSPSGDRYYEQYF
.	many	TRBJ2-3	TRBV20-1	TGCAGTGCTGTAGGTGTTGGGAGAACAGATACGCAGTATTTT	CSAVGVGRTDTQYF
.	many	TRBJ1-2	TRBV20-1	TGCAGTGCTAGGATCCCAGACAGGTCTATTAACTATGGCTACACCTTC	CSARIPDRSINYGYTF
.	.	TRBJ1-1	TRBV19	TGTGCCAGTAGTAGGCCCGGGACCGAGAACACTGAAGCTTTCTTT	CASSRPGTENTEAFF
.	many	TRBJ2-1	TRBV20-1	TGCAGTGCTAGTATGCCCGGGACTTCATCCTACAATGAGCAGTTCTTC	CSASMPGTSSYNEQFF
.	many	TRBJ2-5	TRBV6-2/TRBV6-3	TGTGCCAGCAGCCCGACGGGGATGCAAGAGACCCAGTACTTC	CASSPTGMQETQYF